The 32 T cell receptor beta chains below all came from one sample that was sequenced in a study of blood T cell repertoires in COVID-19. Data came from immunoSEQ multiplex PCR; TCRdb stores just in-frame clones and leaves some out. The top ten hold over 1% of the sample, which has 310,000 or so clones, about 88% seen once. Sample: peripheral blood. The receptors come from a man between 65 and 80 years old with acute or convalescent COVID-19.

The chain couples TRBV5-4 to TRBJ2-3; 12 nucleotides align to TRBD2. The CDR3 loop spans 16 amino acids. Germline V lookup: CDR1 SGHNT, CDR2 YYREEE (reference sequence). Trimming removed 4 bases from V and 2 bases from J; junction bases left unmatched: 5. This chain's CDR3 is CASSPRLAGATDTQYF. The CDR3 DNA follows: TGTGCCAGCAGCCCCCGACTAGCGGGGGCCACAGATACGCAGTATTTT.

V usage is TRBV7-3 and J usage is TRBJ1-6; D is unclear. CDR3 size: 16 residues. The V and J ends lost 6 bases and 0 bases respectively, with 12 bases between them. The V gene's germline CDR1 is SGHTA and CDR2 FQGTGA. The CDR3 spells CASSLGGPSYNSPLHF. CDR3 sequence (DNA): TGTGCCAGCAGTCTCGGAGGGCCCTCCTATAATTCACCCCTCCACTTT. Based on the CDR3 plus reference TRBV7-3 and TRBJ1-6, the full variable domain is GAGVSQTPSNKVTEKGKYVELRCDPISGHTALYWYRQSLGQGPEFLIYFQGTGAADDSGLPNDRFFAVRPEGSVSTLKIQRTERGDSAVYLCASSLGGPSYNSPLHFGNGTRLTVT.

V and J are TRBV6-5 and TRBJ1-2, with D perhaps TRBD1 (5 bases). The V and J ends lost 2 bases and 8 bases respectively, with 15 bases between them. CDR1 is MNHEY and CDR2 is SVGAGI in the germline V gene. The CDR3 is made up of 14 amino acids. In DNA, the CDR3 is TGTGCCAGCAGTTACCGGGGACTGACCCACGGCTACACCTTC. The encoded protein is CASSYRGLTHGYTF.

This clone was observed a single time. This CDR3 reads CASTAGPGRGELFF. The CDR3 DNA follows: TGTGCCAGTACCGCGGGCCCGGGTCGCGGGGAGCTGTTTTTT. V is TRBV19 and J is TRBJ2-2, with D perhaps TRBD2 (5 bases). Trimming left V 7 bases short and J 7 bases short, with 16 bases between. Germline CDR1 reads LNHDA; CDR2 reads SQIVND (reference sequence). The CDR3 extends over 14 amino acids.

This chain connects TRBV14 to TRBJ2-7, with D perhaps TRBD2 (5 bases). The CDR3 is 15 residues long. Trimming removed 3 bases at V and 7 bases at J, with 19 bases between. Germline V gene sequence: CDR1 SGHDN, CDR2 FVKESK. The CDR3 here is CASSHRGALGSEQYF. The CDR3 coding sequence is TGTGCCAGCAGCCACCGGGGAGCCTTGGGTTCAGAGCAGTACTTC. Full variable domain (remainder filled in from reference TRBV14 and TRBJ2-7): EAGVTQFPSHSVIEKGQTVTLRCDPISGHDNLYWYRRVMGKEIKFLLHFVKESKQDESGMPNNRFLAERTGGTYSTLKVQPAELEDSGVYFCASSHRGALGSEQYFGPGTRLTVT.

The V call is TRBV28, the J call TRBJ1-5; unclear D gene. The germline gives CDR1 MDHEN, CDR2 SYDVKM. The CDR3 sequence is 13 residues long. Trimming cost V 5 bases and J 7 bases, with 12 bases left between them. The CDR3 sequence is CASSEEDGQPQHF. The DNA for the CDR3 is TGTGCCAGCAGTGAGGAGGATGGACAGCCCCAGCATTTT. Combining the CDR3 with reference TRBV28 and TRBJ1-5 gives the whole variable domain DVKVTQSSRYLVKRTGEKVFLECVQDMDHENMFWYRQDPGLGLRLIYFSYDVKMKEKGDIPEGYSVSREKKERFSLILESASTNQTSMYLCASSEEDGQPQHFGDGTRLSIL.

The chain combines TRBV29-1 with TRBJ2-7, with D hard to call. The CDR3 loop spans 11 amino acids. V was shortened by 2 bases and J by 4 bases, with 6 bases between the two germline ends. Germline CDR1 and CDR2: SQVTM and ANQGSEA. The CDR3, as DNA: TGCAGCGTTGAATCCAGGTACGAGCAGTACTTC. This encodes CSVESRYEQYF.

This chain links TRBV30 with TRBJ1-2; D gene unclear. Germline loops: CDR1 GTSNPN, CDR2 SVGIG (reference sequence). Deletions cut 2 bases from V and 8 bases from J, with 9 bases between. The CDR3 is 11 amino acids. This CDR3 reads CAWSISKGYTF. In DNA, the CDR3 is TGTGCCTGGAGTATCTCTAAGGGCTACACCTTC.

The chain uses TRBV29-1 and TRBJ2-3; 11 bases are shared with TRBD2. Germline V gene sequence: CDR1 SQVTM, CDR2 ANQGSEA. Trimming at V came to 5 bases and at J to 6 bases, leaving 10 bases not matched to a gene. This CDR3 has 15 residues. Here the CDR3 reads CSVQVAGGRADTQYF. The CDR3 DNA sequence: TGCAGCGTTCAGGTAGCGGGAGGGCGGGCGGATACGCAGTATTTT.

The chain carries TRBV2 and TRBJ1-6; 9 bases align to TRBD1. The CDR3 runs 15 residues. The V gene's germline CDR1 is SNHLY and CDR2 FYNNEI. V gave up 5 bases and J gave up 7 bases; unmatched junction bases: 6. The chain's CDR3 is CASSSLGQGNSPLHF. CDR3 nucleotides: TGTGCCAGCAGTTCACTCGGACAGGGGAATTCACCCCTCCACTTT.

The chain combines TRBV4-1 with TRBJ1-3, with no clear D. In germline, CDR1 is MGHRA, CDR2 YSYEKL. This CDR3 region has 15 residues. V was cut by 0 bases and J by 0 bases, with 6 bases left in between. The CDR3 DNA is TGCGCCAGCAGCCAAGATTCGAGCTCTGGAAACACCATATATTTT. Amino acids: CASSQDSSSGNTIYF.

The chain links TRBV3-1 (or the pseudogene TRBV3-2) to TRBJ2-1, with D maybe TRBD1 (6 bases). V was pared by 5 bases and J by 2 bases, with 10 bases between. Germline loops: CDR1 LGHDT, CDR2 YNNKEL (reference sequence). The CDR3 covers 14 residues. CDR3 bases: TGTGCCAGCAGCTCCCGGGACACCTACAATGAGCAGTTCTTC. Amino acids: CASSSRDTYNEQFF.

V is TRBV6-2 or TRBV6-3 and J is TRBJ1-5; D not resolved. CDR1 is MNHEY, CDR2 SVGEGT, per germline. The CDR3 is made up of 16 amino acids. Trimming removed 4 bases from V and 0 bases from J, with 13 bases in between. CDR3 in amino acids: CASSWSLGYSNQPQHF. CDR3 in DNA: TGTGCCAGCAGTTGGAGCCTCGGCTATAGCAATCAGCCCCAGCATTTT.

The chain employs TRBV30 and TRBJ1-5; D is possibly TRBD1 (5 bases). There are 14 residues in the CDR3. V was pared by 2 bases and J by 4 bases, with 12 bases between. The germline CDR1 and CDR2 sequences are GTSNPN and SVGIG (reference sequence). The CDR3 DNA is TGTGCCTGGAGTTTTGGACAAGCGAATCAGCCCCAGCATTTT. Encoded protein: CAWSFGQANQPQHF. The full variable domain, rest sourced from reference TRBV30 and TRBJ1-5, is SQTIHQWPATLVQPVGSPLSLECTVEGTSNPNLYWYRQAAGRGLQLLFYSVGIGQISSEVPQNLSASRPQDRQFILSSKKLLLSDSGFYLCAWSFGQANQPQHFGDGTRLSIL.

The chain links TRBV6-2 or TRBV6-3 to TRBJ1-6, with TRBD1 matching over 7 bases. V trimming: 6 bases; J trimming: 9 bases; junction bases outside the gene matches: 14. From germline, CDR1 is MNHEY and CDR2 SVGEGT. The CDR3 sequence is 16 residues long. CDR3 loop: CASSPTGARGGSPLHF. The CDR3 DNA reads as TGTGCCAGCAGCCCTACAGGGGCGCGTGGGGGTTCACCCCTCCACTTT.

In nucleotides, the CDR3 is TGTGCCAGTAGTGAAATTAGAGGAGATACGCAGTATTTT. Translation: CASSEIRGDTQYF. J is TRBJ2-3 and V is TRBV19; D remains unclear. The CDR3 has 13 amino acids. V lost 5 bases, J lost 5 bases, and 11 bases lay in between. Looked up from germline, CDR1 is LNHDA and CDR2 is SQIVND (reference sequence).

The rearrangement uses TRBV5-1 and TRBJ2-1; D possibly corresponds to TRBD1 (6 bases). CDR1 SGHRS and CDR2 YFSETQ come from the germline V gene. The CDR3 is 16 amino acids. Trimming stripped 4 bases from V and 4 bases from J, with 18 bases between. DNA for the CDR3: TGCGCCAGCAGCCCCGGGCCGGGACACCCATACAATGAGCAGTTCTTC. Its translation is CASSPGPGHPYNEQFF.

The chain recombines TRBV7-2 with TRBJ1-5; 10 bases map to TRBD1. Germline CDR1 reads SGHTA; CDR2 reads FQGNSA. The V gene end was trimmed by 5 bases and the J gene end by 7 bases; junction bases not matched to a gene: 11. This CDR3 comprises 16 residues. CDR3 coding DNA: TGTGCCAGCAGCCTCACTTGGGACAGGGGTCGACAGCCCCAGCATTTT. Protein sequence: CASSLTWDRGRQPQHF.

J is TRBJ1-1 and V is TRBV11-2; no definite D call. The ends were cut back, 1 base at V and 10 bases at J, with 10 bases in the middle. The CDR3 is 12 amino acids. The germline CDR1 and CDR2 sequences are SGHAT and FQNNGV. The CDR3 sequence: CASSLGTGGAFF. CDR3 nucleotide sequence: TGTGCCAGCAGCTTAGGCACTGGAGGAGCTTTCTTT.

The DNA of the CDR3 is TGTGCCAGTAGCGATCGGGACATCTCCTACGAGCAGTACTTC. Translating gives CASSDRDISYEQYF. V usage is TRBV19 and J usage is TRBJ2-7; D perhaps matches TRBD1 (6 bases). This CDR3 comprises 14 residues. CDR1 LNHDA and CDR2 SQIVND come from the germline V gene (reference sequence). Trimming cost V 6 bases and J 0 bases, with 12 bases left between them.

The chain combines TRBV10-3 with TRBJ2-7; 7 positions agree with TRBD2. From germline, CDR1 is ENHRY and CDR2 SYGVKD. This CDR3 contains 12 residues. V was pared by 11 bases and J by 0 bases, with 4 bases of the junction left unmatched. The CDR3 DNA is TGTGCCTCTAGCGGTAGCTCCTACGAGCAGTACTTC. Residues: CASSGSSYEQYF.

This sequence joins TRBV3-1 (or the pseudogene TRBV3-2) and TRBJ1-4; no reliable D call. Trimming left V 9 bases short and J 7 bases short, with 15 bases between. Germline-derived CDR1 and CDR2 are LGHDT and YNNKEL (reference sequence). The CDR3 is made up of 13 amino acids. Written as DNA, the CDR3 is TGTGCCAGTGGGGAGGGCCTCGGTGAAAAACTGTTTTTT. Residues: CASGEGLGEKLFF.

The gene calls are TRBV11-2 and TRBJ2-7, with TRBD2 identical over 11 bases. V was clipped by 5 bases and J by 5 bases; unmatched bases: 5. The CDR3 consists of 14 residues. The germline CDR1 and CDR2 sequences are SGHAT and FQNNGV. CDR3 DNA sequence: TGTGCCAGCAGCCGTAGCGGGAGGGGCAACGAGCAGTACTTC. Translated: CASSRSGRGNEQYF.

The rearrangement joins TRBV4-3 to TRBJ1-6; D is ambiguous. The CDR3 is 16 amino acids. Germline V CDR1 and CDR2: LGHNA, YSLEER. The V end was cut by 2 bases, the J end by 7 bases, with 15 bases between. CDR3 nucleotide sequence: TGCGCCAGCAGCCAAAATGGTATACAGACAAATTCACCCCTCCACTTT. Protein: CASSQNGIQTNSPLHF.

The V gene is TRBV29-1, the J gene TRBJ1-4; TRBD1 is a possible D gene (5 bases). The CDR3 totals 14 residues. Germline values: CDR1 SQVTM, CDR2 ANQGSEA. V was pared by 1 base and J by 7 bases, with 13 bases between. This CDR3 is CSVEGTLGGEKLFF. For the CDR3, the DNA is TGCAGCGTTGAAGGCACCCTGGGGGGTGAAAAACTGTTTTTT.

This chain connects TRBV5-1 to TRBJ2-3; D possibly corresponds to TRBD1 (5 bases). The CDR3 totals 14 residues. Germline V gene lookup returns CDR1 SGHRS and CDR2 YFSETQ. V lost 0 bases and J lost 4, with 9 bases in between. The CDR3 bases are TGCGCCAGCAGCTTGGATGCAGGGTCAGATACGCAGTATTTT. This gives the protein CASSLDAGSDTQYF.

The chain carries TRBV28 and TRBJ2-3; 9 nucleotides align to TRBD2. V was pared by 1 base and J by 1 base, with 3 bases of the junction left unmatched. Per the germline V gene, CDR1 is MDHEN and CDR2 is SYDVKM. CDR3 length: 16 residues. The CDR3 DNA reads TGTGCCAGCAGTTTATTGTCTAGCGGGGGCACAGATACGCAGTATTTT. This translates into CASSLLSSGGTDTQYF.

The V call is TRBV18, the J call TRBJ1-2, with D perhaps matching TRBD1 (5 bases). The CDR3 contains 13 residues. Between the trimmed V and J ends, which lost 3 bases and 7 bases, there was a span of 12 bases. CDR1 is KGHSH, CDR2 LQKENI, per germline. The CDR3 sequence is CASSPAGRVGYTF. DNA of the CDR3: TGTGCCAGCTCACCGGCAGGGAGGGTTGGCTACACCTTC.

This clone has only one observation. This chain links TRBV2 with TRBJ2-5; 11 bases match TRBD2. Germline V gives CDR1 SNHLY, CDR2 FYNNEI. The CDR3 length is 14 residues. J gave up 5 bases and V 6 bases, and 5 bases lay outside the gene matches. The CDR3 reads CASRLAGVGETQYF. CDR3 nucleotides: TGTGCCAGCAGACTAGCGGGGGTTGGGGAGACCCAGTACTTC.

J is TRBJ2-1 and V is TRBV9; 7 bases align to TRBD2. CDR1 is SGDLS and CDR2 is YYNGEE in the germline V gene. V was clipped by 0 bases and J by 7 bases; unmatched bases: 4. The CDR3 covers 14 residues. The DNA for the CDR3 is TGTGCCAGCAGCGTAGCGGGAGGTCGGAATGAGCAGTTCTTC. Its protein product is CASSVAGGRNEQFF.

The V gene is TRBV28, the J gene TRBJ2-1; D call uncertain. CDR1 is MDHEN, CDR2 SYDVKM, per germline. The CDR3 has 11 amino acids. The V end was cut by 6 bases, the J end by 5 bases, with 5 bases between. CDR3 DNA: TGTGCCAGCAGCCGTAACAATGAGCAGTTCTTC. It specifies CASSRNNEQFF.

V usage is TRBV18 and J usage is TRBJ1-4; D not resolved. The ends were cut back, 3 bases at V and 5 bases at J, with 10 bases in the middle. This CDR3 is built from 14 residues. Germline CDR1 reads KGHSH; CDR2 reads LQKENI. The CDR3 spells CASSPLDTNEKLFF. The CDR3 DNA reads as TGTGCCAGCTCACCCTTAGATACCAATGAAAAACTGTTTTTT.